A selection of T cell receptor beta chains follows, all from one sample in a study of T cell responses to AZD1222 COVID-19 vaccine. The table came from immunoSEQ multiplex PCR; TCRdb's copy has only in-frame clones and leaves some out. The top ten hold roughly 1.6% of the sample, which has roughly 120,000 clones, around 94% seen once. This sample comprised peripheral blood, obtained 28 days after the second AZD1222 dose. The receptors here all came from an adult who received the AZD1222 COVID-19 vaccine. The CDR3 runs from the conserved cysteine through the conserved F or W. D genes are given only for firm matches.

V gene	D gene	J gene	CDR3 protein	CDR3 DNA
TRBV12-3/TRBV12-4	NA	TRBJ2-5	CASNRGEETQYF	TGTGCCAGCAATCGAGGGGAAGAGACCCAGTACTTC
TRBV19	NA	TRBJ2-5	CASSGTGEETQYF	TGTGCCAGTAGTGGGACGGGCGAAGAGACCCAGTACTTC
TRBV2	TRBD1	TRBJ1-1	CASTRTGEAFF	TGTGCCAGCACCAGGACAGGCGAAGCTTTCTTT
TRBV27	NA	TRBJ2-5	CASSLSGGRETQYF	TGTGCCAGCAGCCTGTCTGGGGGAAGGGAGACCCAGTACTTC
TRBV19	NA	TRBJ2-6	CASSMSGFSGANVLTF	TGTGCCAGTAGTATGTCGGGATTCTCTGGGGCCAACGTCCTGACTTTC
TRBV6-5	TRBD1	TRBJ1-1	CASSSSTGVATEAFF	TGTGCCAGCAGTTCCTCGACAGGGGTGGCCACTGAAGCTTTCTTT
TRBV10-3	NA	TRBJ2-7	CAISATYEQYF	TGTGCCATCAGTGCCACCTACGAGCAGTACTTC
TRBV7-3	NA	TRBJ1-3	CASSPGTSGNTIYF	TGTGCCAGCAGCCCCGGGACGAGCGGAAACACCATATATTTT
TRBV5-1	TRBD1	TRBJ1-4	CASSVTGLGEKLFF	TGCGCCAGCAGCGTGACAGGGTTGGGTGAAAAACTGTTTTTT
TRBV30	NA	TRBJ1-3	CAWGGLGNTIYF	TGTGCCTGGGGGGGATTGGGAAACACCATATATTTT
TRBV9	NA	TRBJ2-5	CASSVGEGAVRAQYF	TGTGCCAGCAGCGTAGGAGAGGGAGCGGTTAGGGCCCAGTACTTC
TRBV28	TRBD2	TRBJ2-3	CASSPGLAVVDTQYF	TGTGCCAGCAGTCCGGGACTAGCGGTAGTCGATACGCAGTATTTT
TRBV19	NA	TRBJ2-1	CASSVERSGDNEQFF	TGTGCCAGTAGTGTGGAGCGAAGCGGTGACAATGAGCAGTTCTTC
TRBV7-3	TRBD1	TRBJ1-1	CASSIEGQGDTEAFF	TGTGCCAGCAGCATCGAGGGACAGGGGGACACTGAAGCTTTCTTT
TRBV10-3	TRBD1	TRBJ2-2	CAISDPDRGGYGAGELFF	TGTGCCATCAGTGACCCCGACAGGGGAGGTTATGGGGCCGGGGAGCTGTTTTTT
TRBV27	NA	TRBJ1-5	CASSFGVRQPQHF	TGTGCCAGCAGTTTTGGGGTTAGGCAGCCCCAGCATTTT
TRBV7-2	TRBD1	TRBJ1-3	CASSGTAGNTIYF	TGTGCCAGCAGTGGGACAGCTGGAAACACCATATATTTT
TRBV6-1	NA	TRBJ1-3	CASSPSGNTIYF	TGTGCCAGCAGTCCCTCTGGAAACACCATATATTTT
TRBV5-4	TRBD1	TRBJ1-1	CASSSGQGVTEAFF	TGTGCCAGCAGCTCGGGACAGGGAGTCACTGAAGCTTTCTTT
TRBV11-2	TRBD1	TRBJ1-4	CASSDRDRATNEKLFF	TGTGCCAGCAGCGACCGGGACAGAGCAACTAATGAAAAACTGTTTTTT
TRBV5-1	NA	TRBJ1-2	CASRLVVGRNYGYTF	TGCGCCAGCCGACTTGTGGTCGGACGGAACTATGGCTACACCTTC